This T cell receptor beta chain was captured in a study of blood T cell repertoires in COVID-19. CDR1 and CDR2 from the germline V gene are SGHVS and FQNEAQ. The trim removed 6 bases at V and 1 base at J, leaving 12 bases unmatched. The CDR3 is 17 residues long. Per the study methods: The authors estimated nucleated cell counts from reference gene primer amplification. Sequenced by immunoSEQ multiplex PCR; TCRdb stores in-frame clones only, minus some. Clone size and V and J calls were adopted from that table, with D and trimming inferred from the DNA. Counted here are about 170,000 clones, around 82% occurring once; the ten biggest clones make up around 7%.

The sequenced sample was peripheral blood. The sequence derives from a woman between 40 and 50 years old with COVID-19, enrolled during active disease. This chain uses TRBV7-8 with TRBJ1-1; 9 bases line up with TRBD1. CDR3 nucleotides: TGTGCCAGCAGTATATTACAGGGGGCGTTTGAGAACACTGAAGCTTTCTTT. This codes for CASSILQGAFENTEAFF.